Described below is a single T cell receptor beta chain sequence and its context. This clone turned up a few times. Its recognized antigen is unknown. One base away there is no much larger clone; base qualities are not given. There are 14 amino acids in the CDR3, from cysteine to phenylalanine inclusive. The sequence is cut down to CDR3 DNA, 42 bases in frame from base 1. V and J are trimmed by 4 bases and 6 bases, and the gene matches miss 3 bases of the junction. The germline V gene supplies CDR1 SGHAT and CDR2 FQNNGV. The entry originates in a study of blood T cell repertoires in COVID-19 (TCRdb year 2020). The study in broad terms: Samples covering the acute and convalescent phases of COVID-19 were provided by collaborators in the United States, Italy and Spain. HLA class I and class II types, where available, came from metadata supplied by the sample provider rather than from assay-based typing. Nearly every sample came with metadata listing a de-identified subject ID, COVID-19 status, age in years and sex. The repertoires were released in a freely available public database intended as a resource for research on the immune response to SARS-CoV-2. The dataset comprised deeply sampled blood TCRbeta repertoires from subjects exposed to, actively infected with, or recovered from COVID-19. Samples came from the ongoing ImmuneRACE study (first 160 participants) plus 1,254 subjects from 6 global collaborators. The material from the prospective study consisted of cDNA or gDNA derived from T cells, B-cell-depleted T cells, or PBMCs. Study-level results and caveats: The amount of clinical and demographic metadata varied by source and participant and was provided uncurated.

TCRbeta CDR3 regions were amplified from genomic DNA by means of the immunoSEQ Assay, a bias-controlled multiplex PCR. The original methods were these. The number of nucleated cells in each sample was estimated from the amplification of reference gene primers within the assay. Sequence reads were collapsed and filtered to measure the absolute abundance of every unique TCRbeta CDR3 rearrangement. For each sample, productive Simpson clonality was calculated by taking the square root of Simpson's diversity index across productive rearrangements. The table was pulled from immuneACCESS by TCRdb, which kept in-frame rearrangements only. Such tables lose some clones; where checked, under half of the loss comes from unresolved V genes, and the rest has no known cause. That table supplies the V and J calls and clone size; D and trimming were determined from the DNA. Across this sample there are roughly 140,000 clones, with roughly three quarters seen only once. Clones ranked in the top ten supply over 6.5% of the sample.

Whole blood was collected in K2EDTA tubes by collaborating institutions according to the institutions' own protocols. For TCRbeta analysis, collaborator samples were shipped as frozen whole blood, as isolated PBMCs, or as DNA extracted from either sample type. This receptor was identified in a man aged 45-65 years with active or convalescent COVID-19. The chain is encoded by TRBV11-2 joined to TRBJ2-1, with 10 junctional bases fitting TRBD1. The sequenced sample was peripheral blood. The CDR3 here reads CASSSWTGGNEQFF. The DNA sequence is TGTGCCAGCAGCTCCTGGACAGGGGGCAATGAGCAGTTCTTC.